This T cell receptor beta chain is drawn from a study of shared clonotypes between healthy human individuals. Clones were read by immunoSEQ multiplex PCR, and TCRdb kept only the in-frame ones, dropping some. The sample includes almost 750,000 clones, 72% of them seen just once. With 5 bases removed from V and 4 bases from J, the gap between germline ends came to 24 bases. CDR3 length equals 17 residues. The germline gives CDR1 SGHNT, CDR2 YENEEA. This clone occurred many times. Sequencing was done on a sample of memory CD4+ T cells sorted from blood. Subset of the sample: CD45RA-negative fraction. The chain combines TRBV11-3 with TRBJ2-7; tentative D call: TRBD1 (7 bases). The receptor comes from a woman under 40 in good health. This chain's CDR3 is CASSPQPNRDSGYEQYF. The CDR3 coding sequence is TGTGCCAGCAGCCCGCAACCTAATCGGGACAGCGGGTACGAGCAGTACTTC.